Listed below are T cell receptor beta chains from one sample, sequenced in a study of OX40 agonist ivuxolimab in advanced cancers. The protocol was immunoSEQ multiplex PCR, while the TCRdb copy is restricted to in-frame clones and leaves out a portion. The table lists tens of thousands of clones, more than 65% of them singletons, with 5% in the top ten. This specimen was CD4+ or CD8+ T cells sorted from blood, taken in a trial of the OX40 agonist ivuxolimab. The receptors come from an adult with an advanced solid tumor such as melanoma, head and neck, liver or kidney cancer. The CDR3 runs from the conserved cysteine through the conserved F or W. A D gene is named only where the DNA matches it firmly. Clone size is shown for a subset of rows, as once, few, many or a class of expanded clone.

V,D,J,size,CDR3,DNA
TRBV2,-,TRBJ1-1,-,CAIVSRTNTEAFF,TGTGCCATCGTTTCTCGGACGAACACTGAAGCTTTCTTT
TRBV7-4,-,TRBJ2-7,many,CASHYEQYF,TGTGCCAGCCACTACGAGCAGTACTTC
TRBV5-4,-,TRBJ2-3,once,CASSLASTDTQYF,TGTGCCAGCAGCTTAGCTAGCACAGATACGCAGTATTTT
TRBV30,-,TRBJ2-1,-,CAWSVRVSNNEQFF,TGTGCCTGGAGTGTACGGGTGTCGAACAATGAGCAGTTCTTC
TRBV27,-,TRBJ1-5,-,CASSFNEGGDQPQHF,TGTGCCAGCAGTTTTAATGAAGGAGGGGATCAGCCCCAGCATTTT
TRBV5-4,-,TRBJ2-7,-,CASSQGGVGGYHEQYF,TGTGCCAGCAGCCAAGGAGGAGTGGGAGGATACCACGAGCAGTACTTC
TRBV7-2,-,TRBJ1-3,once,CASSLAKSGNTIYF,TGTGCCAGCAGCTTAGCCAAGTCTGGAAACACCATATATTTT
TRBV27,-,TRBJ1-2,-,CASSLYLGAGYTF,TGTGCCAGCAGTTTGTACCTGGGGGCTGGCTACACCTTC
TRBV7-2,-,TRBJ1-1,-,CASSLNRGGLAFF,TGTGCCAGCAGCTTAAATAGGGGGGGCTTGGCTTTCTTT
TRBV10-2,-,TRBJ1-1,-,CASVRGRGEAFF,TGCGCCAGTGTACGAGGGAGGGGTGAAGCTTTCTTT
TRBV6-5,TRBD2,TRBJ2-3,-,CASSPGLGPQYF,TGTGCCAGCAGTCCGGGACTAGGACCGCAGTATTTT
TRBV7-9,-,TRBJ2-3,few,CASSFGHESTDTQYF,TGTGCCAGCAGCTTTGGACACGAAAGCACAGATACGCAGTATTTT
TRBV10-2,-,TRBJ1-1,-,CASSGTVNTEAFF,TGCGCCAGCAGTGGCACTGTGAACACTGAAGCTTTCTTT
TRBV18,TRBD1,TRBJ1-1,-,CASLTGQGITEAFF,TGTGCCAGCCTGACGGGACAGGGGATTACTGAAGCTTTCTTT
TRBV6-4,TRBD2,TRBJ2-3,few,CASSERTSGTDTQYF,TGTGCCAGCAGTGAACGAACTAGCGGGACAGATACGCAGTATTTT
TRBV4-2,TRBD2,TRBJ2-1,once,CASSRSPGLAGSSYYNEQFF,TGTGCCAGCAGCCGTTCACCGGGACTAGCGGGATCCTCCTACTACAATGAGCAGTTCTTC
TRBV14,-,TRBJ2-3,-,CASSQLQGGDTQYF,TGTGCCAGCAGCCAGCTTCAGGGAGGAGATACGCAGTATTTT
TRBV6-6,-,TRBJ1-5,once,CASSYRQTDSNQPQHF,TGTGCCAGCAGTTACCGGCAGACGGATAGCAATCAGCCCCAGCATTTT
TRBV19,TRBD1,TRBJ1-1,-,CASSISGTGLAFF,TGTGCCAGTAGTATAAGTGGGACAGGTCTAGCTTTCTTT
TRBV30,-,TRBJ1-5,-,CAWDAGFNQPQHF,TGTGCCTGGGATGCGGGTTTCAATCAGCCCCAGCATTTT
TRBV27,-,TRBJ1-5,-,CASSSGEANQPQHF,TGTGCCAGCAGTTCGGGGGAGGCCAATCAGCCCCAGCATTTT
TRBV11-2,-,TRBJ1-1,once,CASSFSENTEAFF,TGTGCCAGCAGCTTTTCAGAGAACACTGAAGCTTTCTTT
TRBV30,-,TRBJ1-1,-,CAWSRQTNTEAFF,TGTGCCTGGAGTCGACAGACGAACACTGAAGCTTTCTTT
TRBV2,TRBD2,TRBJ2-1,-,CASSEAVGTSGGTYNEQFF,TGTGCCAGCAGTGAAGCGGTGGGGACTAGCGGAGGTACCTACAATGAGCAGTTCTTC
TRBV2,-,TRBJ1-2,few,CASSYTEYGYTF,TGTGCCAGCAGTTACACAGAGTATGGCTACACCTTC
TRBV6-5,-,TRBJ1-2,-,CASSYEFGDGYTF,TGTGCCAGCAGTTACGAATTCGGAGATGGCTACACCTTC
TRBV9,-,TRBJ2-7,-,CASSRDTNIYEQYF,TGTGCCAGCAGCCGGGACACGAATATCTACGAGCAGTACTTC
TRBV5-5,-,TRBJ2-2,-,CASIGVTNTGELFF,TGTGCCAGCATAGGGGTGACGAACACCGGGGAGCTGTTTTTT
TRBV2,-,TRBJ1-2,-,CASSTERDPNYGYTF,TGTGCCAGCAGTACCGAACGAGACCCTAACTATGGCTACACCTTC
TRBV29-1,TRBD1,TRBJ1-1,-,CSVGETGRQAFF,TGCAGCGTCGGAGAGACAGGGAGGCAAGCTTTCTTT
TRBV27,TRBD1,TRBJ1-1,-,CASYIRETGNPEAFF,TGTGCCAGCTATATTAGGGAGACAGGGAACCCTGAAGCTTTCTTT